The following is a TCR beta chain sequence with its context. These data are taken from a study of TIL therapy for anti-PD-1-resistant metastatic lung cancer. Across the study: Progressing patients received lymphodepletion, expanded TIL infusion and IL-2.

The CDR3 has 12 residues. Between the trimmed V and J ends, which lost 5 bases and 4 bases, there was a span of 6 bases. Looked up from germline, CDR1 is MNHNY and CDR2 is SVGAGI (reference sequence). Sequencing used immunoSEQ v3. Here immunoSEQ multiplex PCR was the method, and the copy in TCRdb shows in-frame clones only, minus some. The table has 15,000 to 20,000 clones, about four fifths seen once. Specified time point: pre-treatment sample, taken before nivolumab and TIL therapy. Adults with stage 4 NSCLC were enrolled in a phase I trial. The source of this sequence is a person aged 25-85 years with non-small cell lung cancer. The V call is TRBV6-6, the J call TRBJ1-5; no clear D. Sequences were derived from blood, sampled at baseline. Written as DNA, the CDR3 is TGTGCCAGCAGTCTACAGAATCAGCCCCAGCATTTT. Protein sequence: CASSLQNQPQHF.